These 21 T cell receptor beta chains were sequenced from one sample in a study of Graves' ophthalmopathy and Graves' hyperthyroidism. RNA transcripts served as template for amplifying TCR beta CDR3 sequences. Second-round multiplex PCR came after first-round RT-PCR with HTBI primers. TCRdb called the multiplex PCR reads again in MiXCR, with one record for every CDR3 protein. The repertoire holds 450,000 or so distinct CDR3 sequences, with about 15% as singletons. Sequencing was carried out using blood. These receptor sequences come from a woman younger than 45 with Graves' ophthalmopathy.

This clonotype was recorded at least ten times. Mismatch with germline at one junction end may stem from a read error. The chain couples TRBV2 to TRBJ2-5; 9 positions match TRBD2. Germline CDR1 and CDR2: SNHLY and FYNNEI. The CDR3 is made up of 15 amino acids. CDR3 amino acids: CASTEGGGGQETQYF. As DNA, the CDR3 is TGTGCCAGCACTGAAGGCGGGGGGGGCCAAGAGACCCAGTACTTC.

As to this clonotype: The CDR3 does not end in the conserved phenylalanine or tryptophan, so this is likely a read error. This chain joins TRBV4-1 and TRBJ2-7; 14 bases line up with TRBD2. J lost 2 bases, V lost 4 bases, and 1 base had no gene match. The CDR3 consists of 15 residues. Germline CDR1 and CDR2: MGHRA and YSYEKL. Written as DNA, the CDR3 is TGCGCCAGCAGCCGGACTAGCGGGAGGACCTACGAGCAGTACCTC. Protein: CASSRTSGRTYEQYL.

This clonotype was picked up many times. The V gene is TRBV6-2 or TRBV6-3, the J gene TRBJ2-7; 8 nucleotides agree with TRBD2. V was clipped by 5 bases and J by 1 base; unmatched bases: 7. The CDR3 covers 15 residues. Germline V gene lookup returns CDR1 MNHEY and CDR2 SVGEGT. CDR3 in DNA: TGTGCCAGCAGTACCCGACTAGCGCATTCCTACGAGCAGTACTTC. Residues: CASSTRLAHSYEQYF.

This clonotype was counted many times. V gene TRBV20-1 combines with J gene TRBJ2-5, with 16 positions matching TRBD2. V shed 7 bases and J 5 bases; nucleotides not matched to a gene: 4. CDR3 length: 14 residues. CDR1 and CDR2 from the germline V gene are DFQATT and SNEGSKA (reference sequence). The CDR3 reads CSGGTSGRGETQYF. In nucleotides, the CDR3 is TGCAGTGGTGGGACTAGCGGGAGGGGGGAGACCCAGTACTTC.

This clonotype has at least ten counts. The chain joins TRBV6-8 to TRBJ2-5; D remains unclear. Germline lookup yields CDR1 MNHGY and CDR2 SAAAGT. The CDR3 spans 9 residues. Trimming stripped 8 bases from V and 4 bases from J, with 2 bases between. The DNA of the CDR3 is TGTGCCAGCGGAGAGACCCAGTACTTC. Amino acids: CASGETQYF.

This chain uses TRBV7-9 with TRBJ1-1, with D unresolved. Trimming took off 5 bases at V and 7 bases at J, with 20 bases between the two ends. The CDR3 consists of 15 residues. CDR1 and CDR2 from the germline V gene are SEHNR and FQNEAQ (reference sequence). DNA of the CDR3: TGTGCCAGCAGCGACTATAGAGTGGGAATTGGTGAAGCTTTCTTT. It codes for CASSDYRVGIGEAFF.

This clonotype was detected many times. V is TRBV27 and J is TRBJ2-7; D gene unclear. Trimming took off 6 bases at V and 5 bases at J, with 14 bases between the two ends. Germline values: CDR1 MNHEY, CDR2 SMNVEV (reference sequence). The CDR3 sequence is 13 residues long. CDR3: CASRKATLHEQYF. CDR3 DNA: TGTGCCAGCAGAAAAGCGACTCTCCACGAGCAGTACTTC.

V is TRBV4-1 and J is TRBJ2-2; 11 positions match TRBD2. This CDR3 has 15 residues. V lost 7 bases and J lost 4; bases outside the gene matches: 5. Germline-derived CDR1 and CDR2 are MGHRA and YSYEKL. The CDR3, as DNA: TGCGCCAGCACCCTAGCGGGAGGCCCCACCGGGGAGCTGTTTTTT. Its translation is CASTLAGGPTGELFF.

The chain couples TRBV7-4 to TRBJ2-6; 9 bases align to TRBD1. J lost 1 base, V lost 11 bases, and 6 bases had no gene match. The germline V gene has CDR1 SGHVT and CDR2 SQSDAQ. CDR3 length equals 15 residues. The CDR3 sequence is CAGSTGGSGANVLTF. Written as DNA, the CDR3 is TGTGCCGGATCGACAGGGGGATCTGGGGCCAACGTCCTGACTTTC. The variable domain in full, completed from reference TRBV7-4 and TRBJ2-6, reads GAGVSQSPRYKVAKRGRDVALRCDSISGHVTLYWYRQTLGQGSEVLTYSQSDAQRDKSGRPSGRFSAERPERSVSTLKIQRTEQGDSAVYLCAGSTGGSGANVLTFGAGSRLTVL.

In its sample, this clonotype was seen many times. V and J are TRBV12-3 or TRBV12-4 and TRBJ1-5; 11 bases map to TRBD1. The CDR3 consists of 14 residues. V shed 6 bases and J 5 bases; nucleotides not matched to a gene: 3. The CDR3 bases are TGTGCCAGCAGAGGACAGGGGGCATATCAGCCCCAGCATTTT. This sequence encodes CASRGQGAYQPQHF.

This clonotype was seen many times. This chain uses TRBV7-6 with TRBJ2-7; 8 nucleotides agree with TRBD1. Looked up from germline, CDR1 is SGHVS and CDR2 is FNYEAQ. The CDR3 is 14 amino acids. V was pared by 3 bases and J by 3 bases, with 4 bases of the junction left unmatched. The CDR3 bases are TGTGCCAGCAGCTTCTCCACAGGGGGCTACGAGCAGTACTTC. It translates to CASSFSTGGYEQYF. The variable domain in full, completed from reference TRBV7-6 and TRBJ2-7, reads GAGVSQSPRYKVTKRGQDVALRCDPISGHVSLYWYRQALGQGPEFLTYFNYEAQQDKSGLPNDRFSAERPEGSISTLTIQRTEQRDSAMYRCASSFSTGGYEQYFGPGTRLTVT.

Many counts were recorded for this clonotype. The chain carries TRBV12-3 or TRBV12-4 and TRBJ1-1, with a possible D match to TRBD1 (6 bases). CDR3 length equals 12 residues. Trimming shortened V by 7 bases and J by 10 bases, and 16 bases separated the two germline ends. The CDR3 sequence is CASTRGGLRAFF. DNA for the CDR3: TGTGCCAGCACCCGGGGGGGGCTGAGAGCTTTCTTT.

This clonotype was observed many times. The chain recombines TRBV6-5 with TRBJ2-7; D assignment may be TRBD1 or TRBD2 (5 bases each). The CDR3 is made up of 14 amino acids. The V and J ends lost 6 bases and 12 bases respectively, with 24 bases between them. Germline loops: CDR1 MNHEY, CDR2 SVGAGI. The DNA of the CDR3 is TGTGCCAGCAGCCCTGCCCCCGGGGCCTCGGCGCGGTACTTC. It codes for CASSPAPGASARYF.

This clonotype was observed at least ten times. The chain joins TRBV18 to TRBJ1-1; D may be TRBD1 (5 bases). The CDR3 spans 13 residues. Germline CDR1 reads KGHSH; CDR2 reads LQKENI. The V gene lost 1 base and the J gene lost 4 bases, with 7 bases spanning the gap. CDR3 DNA sequence: TGTGCCAGCTCACCACAGCAGGGCACTGAAGCTTTCTTT. Translation: CASSPQQGTEAFF.

This clonotype was recorded at least ten times. This chain uses TRBV6-1 with TRBJ2-7, with 9 nucleotides matching TRBD1. Germline V lookup: CDR1 MNHNS, CDR2 SASEGT. V was pared by 6 bases and J by 5 bases, with 11 bases of the junction left unmatched. The CDR3 runs to 15 residues. CDR3 sequence (DNA): TGTGCCAGCAGAGCTACAGGGGGCGCGATCCACGAGCAGTACTTC. The encoded protein is CASRATGGAIHEQYF.

This clonotype was detected ten times or more. Its ends do not fully match the called genes, so a read error is possible. The chain employs TRBV6-1 and TRBJ2-2; no reliable D call. Germline V gives CDR1 MNHNS, CDR2 SASEGT. The CDR3 consists of 13 residues. In nucleotides, the CDR3 is TGTGCCAGCGGTGAGCCGAACACCGGGGAGCTGTTTTTT. Its protein product is CASGEPNTGELFF.

The rearrangement links TRBV4-1 to TRBJ2-2, with D possibly TRBD1 on 5 matching bases. The CDR3 covers 15 residues. In germline, CDR1 is MGHRA, CDR2 YSYEKL. Trimming pared 4 bases from V and 3 bases from J, leaving 12 bases between. Here the CDR3 DNA reads TGCGCCAGCAGCCCAACGATCAGGGACACCGGGGAGCTGTTTTTT. It specifies CASSPTIRDTGELFF.

This clonotype was seen repeatedly, ten times or more. The gene calls are TRBV5-1 and TRBJ1-2; TRBD1 agrees at 7 bases. CDR1 is SGHRS and CDR2 is YFSETQ in the germline V gene. This CDR3 comprises 14 residues. The ends lost 4 bases at V and 5 bases at J; junction bases unmatched: 8. The CDR3 spells CASSPGTEEYGYTF. Written as DNA, the CDR3 is TGCGCCAGCAGCCCCGGGACAGAGGAATATGGCTACACCTTC.

This clonotype has a count of ten or more. The chain is built from TRBV6-5 and TRBJ2-2, with D hard to call. From germline, CDR1 is MNHEY and CDR2 SVGAGI. The V and J ends lost 2 bases and 4 bases respectively, with 8 bases between them. The CDR3 extends over 14 amino acids. CDR3 amino acids: CASSYRLFTGELFF. The CDR3 nucleotides are TGTGCCAGCAGTTACCGTCTATTCACCGGGGAGCTGTTTTTT.

This clonotype has at least ten counts. This chain links TRBV7-9 with TRBJ1-6; D remains ambiguous. Germline CDR1 and CDR2: SEHNR and FQNEAQ (reference sequence). V was clipped by 4 bases and J by 6 bases, with 7 bases between them. The CDR3 is 13 amino acids. Here the CDR3 DNA reads TGTGCCAGCAGCTCCACAGCTAATTCACCCCTCCACTTT. Its protein product is CASSSTANSPLHF.

This clonotype appeared many times. The V gene is TRBV20-1, the J gene TRBJ1-1; the D is unclear. V gave up 5 bases and J gave up 4 bases, with 14 bases separating them. Germline CDR1 reads DFQATT; CDR2 reads SNEGSKA (reference sequence). This CDR3 is 13 amino acids long. The CDR3 coding sequence is TGCAGTGCTGCCCCTGGGCAGAGCACTGAAGCTTTCTTT. Its translation is CSAAPGQSTEAFF.